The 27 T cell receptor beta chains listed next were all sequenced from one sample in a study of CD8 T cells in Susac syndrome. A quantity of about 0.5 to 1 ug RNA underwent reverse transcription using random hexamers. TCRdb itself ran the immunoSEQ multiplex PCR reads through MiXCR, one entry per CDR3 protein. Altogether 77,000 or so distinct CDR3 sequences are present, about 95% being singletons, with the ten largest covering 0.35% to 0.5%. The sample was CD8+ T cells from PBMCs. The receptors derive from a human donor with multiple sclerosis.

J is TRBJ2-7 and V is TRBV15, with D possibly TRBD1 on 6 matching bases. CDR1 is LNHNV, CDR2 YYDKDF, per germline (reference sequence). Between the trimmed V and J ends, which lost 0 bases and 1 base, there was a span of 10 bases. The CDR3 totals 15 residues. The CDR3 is CATSRDRGGSYEQYF. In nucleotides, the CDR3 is TGTGCCACCAGCAGAGATCGAGGGGGATCCTACGAGCAGTACTTC.

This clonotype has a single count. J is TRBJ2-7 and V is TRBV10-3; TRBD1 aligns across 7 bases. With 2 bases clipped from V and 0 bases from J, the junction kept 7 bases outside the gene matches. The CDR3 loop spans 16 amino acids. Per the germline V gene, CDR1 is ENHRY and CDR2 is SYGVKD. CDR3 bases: TGTGCCATCAGTGAGCTGGGACAGCCGAGCTCCTACGAGCAGTACTTC. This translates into CAISELGQPSSYEQYF.

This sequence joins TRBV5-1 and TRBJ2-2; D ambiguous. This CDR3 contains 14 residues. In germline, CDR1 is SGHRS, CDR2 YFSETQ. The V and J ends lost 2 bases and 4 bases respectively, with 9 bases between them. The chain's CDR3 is CASSFRTITGELFF. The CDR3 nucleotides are TGCGCCAGCAGCTTCCGGACCATCACCGGGGAGCTGTTTTTT. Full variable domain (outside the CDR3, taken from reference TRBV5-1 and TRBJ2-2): KAGVTQTPRYLIKTRGQQVTLSCSPISGHRSVSWYQQTPGQGLQFLFEYFSETQRNKGNFPGRFSGRQFSNSRSEMNVSTLELGDSALYLCASSFRTITGELFFGEGSRLTVL.

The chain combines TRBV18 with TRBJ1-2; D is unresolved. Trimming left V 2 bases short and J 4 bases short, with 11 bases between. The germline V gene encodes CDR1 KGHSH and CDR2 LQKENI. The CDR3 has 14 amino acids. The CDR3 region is CASSPERSTYGYTF. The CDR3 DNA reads TGTGCCAGCTCACCAGAGCGGAGTACCTATGGCTACACCTTC.

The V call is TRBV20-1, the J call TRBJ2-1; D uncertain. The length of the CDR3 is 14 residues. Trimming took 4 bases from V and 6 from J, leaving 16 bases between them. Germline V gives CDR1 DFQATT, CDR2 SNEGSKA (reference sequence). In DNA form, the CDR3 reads TGCAGTGCTAAAACCTTTATCCGGGCCAATGAGCAGTTCTTC. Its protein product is CSAKTFIRANEQFF.

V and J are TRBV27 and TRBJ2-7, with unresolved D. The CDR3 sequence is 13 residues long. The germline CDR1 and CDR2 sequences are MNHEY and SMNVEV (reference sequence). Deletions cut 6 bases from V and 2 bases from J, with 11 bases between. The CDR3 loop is CASSLGRAYEQYF. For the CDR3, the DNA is TGTGCCAGCAGCCTTGGACGGGCCTACGAGCAGTACTTC.

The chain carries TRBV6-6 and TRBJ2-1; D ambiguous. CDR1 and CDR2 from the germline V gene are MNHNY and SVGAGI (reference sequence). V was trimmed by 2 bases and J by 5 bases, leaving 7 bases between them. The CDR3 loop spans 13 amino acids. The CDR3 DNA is TGTGCCAGCAGTTACAGGGAACACAATGAGCAGTTCTTC. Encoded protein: CASSYREHNEQFF.

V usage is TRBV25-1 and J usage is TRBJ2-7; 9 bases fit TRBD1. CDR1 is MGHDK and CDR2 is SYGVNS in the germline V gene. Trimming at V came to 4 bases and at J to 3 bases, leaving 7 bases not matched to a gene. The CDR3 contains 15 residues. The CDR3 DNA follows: TGTGCCAGCAGTGGGACAGGGGTCTACGACTACGAGCAGTACTTC. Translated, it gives CASSGTGVYDYEQYF.

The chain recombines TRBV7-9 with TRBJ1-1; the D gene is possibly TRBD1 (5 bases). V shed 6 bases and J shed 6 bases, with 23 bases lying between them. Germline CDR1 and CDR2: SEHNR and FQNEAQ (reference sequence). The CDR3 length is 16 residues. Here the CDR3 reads CASRSASGWDGAEAFF. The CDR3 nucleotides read TGTGCCAGCAGATCTGCATCAGGGTGGGATGGCGCTGAAGCTTTCTTT.

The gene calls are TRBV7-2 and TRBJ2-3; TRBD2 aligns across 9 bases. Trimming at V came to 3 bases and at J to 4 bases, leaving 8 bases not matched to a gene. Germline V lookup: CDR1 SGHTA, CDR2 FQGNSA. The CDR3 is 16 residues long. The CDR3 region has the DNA TGTGCCAGCAGCTTGGGTGCGCTAGCGGGGTCAGATACGCAGTATTTT. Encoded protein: CASSLGALAGSDTQYF.

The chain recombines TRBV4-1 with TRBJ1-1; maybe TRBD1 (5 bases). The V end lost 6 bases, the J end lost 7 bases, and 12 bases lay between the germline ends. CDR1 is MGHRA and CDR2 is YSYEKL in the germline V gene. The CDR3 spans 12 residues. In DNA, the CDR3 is TGCGCCAGCAGATATGGGGCGAATGAAGCTTTCTTT. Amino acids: CASRYGANEAFF.

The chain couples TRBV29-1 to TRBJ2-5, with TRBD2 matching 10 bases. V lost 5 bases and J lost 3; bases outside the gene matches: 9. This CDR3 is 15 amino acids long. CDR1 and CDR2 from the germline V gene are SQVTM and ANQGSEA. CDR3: CSVYGLAGVEETQYF. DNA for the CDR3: TGCAGCGTTTATGGGCTAGCGGGAGTGGAAGAGACCCAGTACTTC. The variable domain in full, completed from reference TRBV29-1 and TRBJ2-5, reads SAVISQKPSRDICQRGTSLTIQCQVDSQVTMMFWYRQQPGQSLTLIATANQGSEATYESGFVIDKFPISRPNLTFSTLTVSNMSPEDSSIYLCSVYGLAGVEETQYFGPGTRLLVL.

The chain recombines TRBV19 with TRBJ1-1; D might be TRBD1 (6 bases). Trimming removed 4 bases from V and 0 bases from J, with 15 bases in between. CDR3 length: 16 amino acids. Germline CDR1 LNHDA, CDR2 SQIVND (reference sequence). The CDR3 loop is CASSTRRQDLNTEAFF. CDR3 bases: TGTGCCAGTAGTACCCGTCGACAGGATCTGAACACTGAAGCTTTCTTT. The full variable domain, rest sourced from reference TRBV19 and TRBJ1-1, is DGGITQSPKYLFRKEGQNVTLSCEQNLNHDAMYWYRQDPGQGLRLIYYSQIVNDFQKGDIAEGYSVSREKKESFPLTVTSAQKNPTAFYLCASSTRRQDLNTEAFFGQGTRLTVV.

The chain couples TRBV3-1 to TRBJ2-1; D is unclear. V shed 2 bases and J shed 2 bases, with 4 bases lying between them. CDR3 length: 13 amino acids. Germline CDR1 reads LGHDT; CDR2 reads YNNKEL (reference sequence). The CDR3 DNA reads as TGTGCCAGCAGCCAACGCCCCTACAATGAGCAGTTCTTC. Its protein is CASSQRPYNEQFF.

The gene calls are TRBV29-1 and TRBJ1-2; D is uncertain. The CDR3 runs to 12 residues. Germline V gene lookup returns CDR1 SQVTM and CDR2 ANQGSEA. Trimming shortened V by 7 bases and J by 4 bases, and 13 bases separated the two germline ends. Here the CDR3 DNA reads TGCAGCGCTCTGGACGGGGTCTATGGCTACACCTTC. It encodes CSALDGVYGYTF.

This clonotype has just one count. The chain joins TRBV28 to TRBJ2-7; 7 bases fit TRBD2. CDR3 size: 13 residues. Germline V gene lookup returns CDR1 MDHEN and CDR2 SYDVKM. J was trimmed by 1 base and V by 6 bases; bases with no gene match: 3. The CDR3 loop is CASRPGLSYEQYF. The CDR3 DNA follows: TGTGCCAGCAGGCCGGGACTATCCTACGAGCAGTACTTC.

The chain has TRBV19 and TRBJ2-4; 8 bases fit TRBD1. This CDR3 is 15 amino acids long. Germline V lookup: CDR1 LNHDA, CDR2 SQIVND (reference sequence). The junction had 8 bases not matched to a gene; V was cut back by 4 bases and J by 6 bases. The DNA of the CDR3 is TGTGCCAGTAGTAACAAATTCGACAGGGGAAACATTCAGTACTTC. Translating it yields CASSNKFDRGNIQYF.

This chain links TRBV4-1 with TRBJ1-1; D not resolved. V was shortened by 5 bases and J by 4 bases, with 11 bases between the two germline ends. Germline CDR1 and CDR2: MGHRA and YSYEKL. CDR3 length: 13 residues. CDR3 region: CASSTWRTTEAFF. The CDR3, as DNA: TGCGCCAGCAGCACCTGGCGGACCACTGAAGCTTTCTTT.

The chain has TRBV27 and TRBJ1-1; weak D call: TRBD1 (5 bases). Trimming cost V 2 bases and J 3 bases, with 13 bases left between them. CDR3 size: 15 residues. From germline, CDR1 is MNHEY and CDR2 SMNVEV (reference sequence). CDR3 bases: TGTGCCAGCAGTTTAGGCATCGGGGGACACACTGAAGCTTTCTTT. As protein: CASSLGIGGHTEAFF.

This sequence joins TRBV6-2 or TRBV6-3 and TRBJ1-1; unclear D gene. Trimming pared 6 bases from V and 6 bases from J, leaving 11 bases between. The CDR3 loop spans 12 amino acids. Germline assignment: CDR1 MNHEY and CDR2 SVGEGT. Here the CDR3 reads CASSIDSSEAFF. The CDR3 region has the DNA TGTGCCAGCAGCATTGACTCATCTGAAGCTTTCTTT.

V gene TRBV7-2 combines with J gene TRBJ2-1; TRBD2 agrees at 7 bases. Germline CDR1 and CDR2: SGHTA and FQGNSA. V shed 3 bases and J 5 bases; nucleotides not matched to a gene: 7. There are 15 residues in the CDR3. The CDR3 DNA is TGTGCCAGCAGCTTGTCGGCTAGCGGTAACAATGAGCAGTTCTTC. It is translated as CASSLSASGNNEQFF.

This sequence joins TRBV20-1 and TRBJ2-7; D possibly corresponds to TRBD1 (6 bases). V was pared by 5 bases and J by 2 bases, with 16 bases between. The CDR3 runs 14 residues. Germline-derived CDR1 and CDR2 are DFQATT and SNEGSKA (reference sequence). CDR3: CSALPRDTTYEQYF. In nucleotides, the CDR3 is TGCAGTGCTCTTCCCCGGGACACCACCTACGAGCAGTACTTC.

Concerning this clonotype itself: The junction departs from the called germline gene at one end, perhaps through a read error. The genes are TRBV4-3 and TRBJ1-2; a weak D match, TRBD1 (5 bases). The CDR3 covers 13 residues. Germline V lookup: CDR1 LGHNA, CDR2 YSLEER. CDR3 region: CASSQEVGEEDWF. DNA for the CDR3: TGCGCCAGCAGCCAAGAAGTGGGGGAGGAAGACTGGTTC.

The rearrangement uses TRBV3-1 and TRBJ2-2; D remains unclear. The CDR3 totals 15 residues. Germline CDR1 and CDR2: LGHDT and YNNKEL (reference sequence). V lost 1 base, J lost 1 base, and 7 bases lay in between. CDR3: CASSQVALNTGELFF. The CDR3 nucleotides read TGTGCCAGCAGCCAAGTTGCTCTGAACACCGGGGAGCTGTTTTTT.

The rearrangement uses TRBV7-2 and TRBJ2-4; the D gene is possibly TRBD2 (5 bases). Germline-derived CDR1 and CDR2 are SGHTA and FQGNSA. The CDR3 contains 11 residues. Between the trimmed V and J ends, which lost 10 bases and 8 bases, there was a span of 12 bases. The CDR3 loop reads CATGESDIQYF. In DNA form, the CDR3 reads TGTGCCACCGGGGAGTCAGACATTCAGTACTTC.

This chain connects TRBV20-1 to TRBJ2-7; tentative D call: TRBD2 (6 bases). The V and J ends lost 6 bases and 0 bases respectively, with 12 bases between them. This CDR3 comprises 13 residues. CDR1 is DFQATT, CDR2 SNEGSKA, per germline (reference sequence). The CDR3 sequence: CSARGINSYEQYF. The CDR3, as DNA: TGCAGTGCACGGGGGATTAACTCCTACGAGCAGTACTTC.

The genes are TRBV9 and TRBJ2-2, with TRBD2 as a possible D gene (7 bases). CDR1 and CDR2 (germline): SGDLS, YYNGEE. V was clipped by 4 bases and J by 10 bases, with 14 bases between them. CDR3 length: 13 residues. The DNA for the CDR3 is TGTGCCAGCAGCCCTCAGGGGAGGGAGGAGCTGTTTTTT. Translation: CASSPQGREELFF.